Each of the 18 T cell receptor beta chains below was sequenced from the same sample in a study of regulatory T cells in long-lasting Graves disease. Libraries of TCR beta came from iRepertoire HTBI primers plus Arm-PCR of CDR3 regions. TCRdb recomputed calls from the multiplex PCR reads with MiXCR, one row per CDR3 protein. Of 400,000 to 650,000 distinct CDR3 sequences listed, more than 15% are singletons. Regarding time point: newly diagnosed GD, antithyroid drugs for less than 3 months. After RNA was extracted from PBMCs, the TCR library was made from it. This sample was also put to use in a study of T cells in Graves' hyperthyroidism and ophthalmopathy.

The sequenced sample was peripheral blood mononuclear cells (PBMCs), obtained at new diagnosis, from a patient treated with antithyroid drugs. These receptors came from a middle-aged woman with Graves disease.

The rearrangement uses TRBV19 and TRBJ2-2; 8 bases are a match to TRBD2. CDR3 length: 15 amino acids. The J segment lost 0 bases and the V segment lost 8 bases, leaving 5 bases of the junction unmatched. Germline V gene data show CDR1 as LNHDA and CDR2 as SQIVND (reference sequence). CDR3: CASRGGNTNTGELFF. The CDR3 bases are TGTGCCAGTCGGGGGGGCAATACGAACACCGGGGAGCTGTTTTTT.

This clonotype has at least ten counts. This sequence joins TRBV2 and TRBJ2-2; perhaps D is TRBD1 or TRBD2 (5 bases each). This CDR3 has 14 residues. Trimming cost V 2 bases and J 7 bases, with 11 bases left between them. The V gene's germline CDR1 is SNHLY and CDR2 FYNNEI. The CDR3 DNA reads TGTGCCAGCAGTGAATACCGGGACCTCGGGGAGCTGTTTTTT. This encodes CASSEYRDLGELFF.

The rearrangement joins TRBV4-1 to TRBJ2-1; no reliable D call. The V and J ends lost 3 bases and 7 bases respectively, with 10 bases between them. CDR1 is MGHRA and CDR2 is YSYEKL in the germline V gene. The CDR3 loop spans 13 amino acids. Here the CDR3 reads CASSQEFINEQFF. CDR3 in DNA: TGCGCCAGCAGCCAGGAATTCATAAATGAGCAGTTCTTC.

This clonotype was counted only a few times. V gene TRBV12-3 or TRBV12-4 combines with J gene TRBJ1-1; D may be TRBD1 (5 bases). The CDR3 is 13 residues long. The V end was cut by 1 base, the J end by 11 bases, with 14 bases between. As DNA, the CDR3 is TGTGCCAGCAGTTTAGAGTCCGCCGGGACGGCTTTCTTT. Translation: CASSLESAGTAFF.

V usage is TRBV4-1 and J usage is TRBJ1-2; no reliable D call. Trimming took 3 bases from V and 4 from J, leaving 12 bases between them. The CDR3 totals 14 residues. The germline gives CDR1 MGHRA, CDR2 YSYEKL. Here the CDR3 reads CASSHLDLSYGYTF. CDR3 sequence (DNA): TGCGCCAGCAGCCATTTGGACCTTTCCTATGGCTACACCTTC.

This clonotype turned up a few times. The CDR3 DNA sequence: TGTGCCAGCAGTTTAGGCTTGGGCCCGGGACTAGCGCAGTATTTT. Translating gives CASSLGLGPGLAQYF. The chain combines TRBV12-3 or TRBV12-4 with TRBJ2-3; TRBD2 agrees at 8 bases. The CDR3 extends over 15 amino acids. Trimming cost V 1 base and J 10 bases; bases outside gene matches: 10.

Ten or more counts support this clonotype. CDR3 DNA sequence: TGTGCCAGCAGGACCCCCTCGGGACAGCTCTCCAGGAGCTACACCTTC. Translating gives CASRTPSGQLSRSYTF. The chain links TRBV2 to TRBJ1-2, with 7 bases that match TRBD1. Germline CDR1 and CDR2: SNHLY and FYNNEI. V lost 6 bases to trimming and J lost 9 bases; unmatched junction nucleotides: 19. CDR3 length equals 16 residues.

The chain carries TRBV30 and TRBJ2-3, with D maybe TRBD2 (6 bases). Trimming took off 5 bases at V and 4 bases at J, with 19 bases between the two ends. Germline lookup yields CDR1 GTSNPN and CDR2 SVGIG (reference sequence). This CDR3 has 15 amino acids. CDR3 sequence reads: CAWRAGSGGADTQYF. The CDR3 DNA reads TGTGCCTGGCGGGCCGGGAGCGGAGGGGCAGATACGCAGTATTTT.

Turning to this clonotype: This probably arose from a read error, given a far larger clone one base away. This chain links TRBV27 with TRBJ2-1; weak D call: TRBD2 (6 bases). The V gene's germline CDR1 is MNHEY and CDR2 SMNVEV (reference sequence). Trimming took off 5 bases at V and 6 bases at J, with 11 bases between the two ends. The CDR3 totals 13 residues. This CDR3 reads CASSPGGLNEQFF. The CDR3 DNA reads TGTGCCAGCAGTCCCGGGGGTCTCAATGAGCAGTTCTTC.

This clonotype has just a few counts. V usage is TRBV25-1 and J usage is TRBJ1-2; maybe TRBD1 (5 bases). Germline loops: CDR1 MGHDK, CDR2 SYGVNS. The CDR3 length is 15 residues. V dropped 1 base and J dropped 6 bases, with 15 bases sitting between them. CDR3: CASSEFKGRRDGYTF. The CDR3 DNA reads TGTGCCAGCAGTGAATTCAAGGGGCGCCGGGATGGCTACACCTTC.

This clonotype was found many times. CDR3 coding DNA: TGCAGTGCTGGGGGAGGGGGTAATCAGCCCCAGCATTTT. Translating it yields CSAGGGGNQPQHF. The rearrangement uses TRBV20-1 and TRBJ1-5; D may be TRBD1 (6 bases). Trimming shortened V by 5 bases and J by 4 bases, and 12 bases separated the two germline ends. CDR3 length: 13 residues. Germline assignment: CDR1 DFQATT and CDR2 SNEGSKA (reference sequence).

The rearrangement joins TRBV13 to TRBJ2-3; D remains unclear. This CDR3 spans 14 amino acids. The ends were cut back, 6 bases at V and 5 bases at J, with 15 bases in the middle. CDR1 and CDR2 from the germline V gene are PRHDT and FYEKMQ (reference sequence). DNA for the CDR3: TGTGCCAGCAGTTTTCCTGGATGGGGAGATACGCAGTATTTT. Protein: CASSFPGWGDTQYF.

The sample holds many counts of this clonotype. The chain combines TRBV12-3 or TRBV12-4 with TRBJ1-4, with TRBD1 identical over 8 bases. CDR3 length equals 15 residues. The ends lost 5 bases at V and 8 bases at J; junction bases unmatched: 10. The CDR3 nucleotides are TGTGCCAGCAGTGATGCCGGGACAGGAGAAGAAAAACTGTTTTTT. Its translation: CASSDAGTGEEKLFF.

This chain uses TRBV6-2 or TRBV6-3 with TRBJ1-1; 9 bases agree with TRBD1. The V segment lost 0 bases and the J segment 4 bases; nucleotides outside the gene matches: 0. Germline values: CDR1 MNHEY, CDR2 SVGEGT. The CDR3 totals 14 residues. Written as DNA, the CDR3 is TGTGCCAGCAGTTACTCGACAGGGGGCACTGAAGCTTTCTTT. It translates to CASSYSTGGTEAFF.

This clonotype has at least ten counts. V usage is TRBV14 and J usage is TRBJ1-1; D is undetermined. Trimming left V 1 base short and J 0 bases short, with 12 bases between. CDR1 and CDR2 (germline): SGHDN, FVKESK. The CDR3 length is 16 residues. The DNA of the CDR3 is TGTGCCAGCAGCCAAGGTCGACGAAGCATGAACACTGAAGCTTTCTTT. It encodes CASSQGRRSMNTEAFF.

The chain carries TRBV3-1 and TRBJ1-2; the D gene is possibly TRBD1 (5 bases). The length of the CDR3 is 17 residues. The germline gives CDR1 LGHDT, CDR2 YNNKEL (reference sequence). The V and J ends lost 1 base and 1 base respectively, with 16 bases between them. As DNA, the CDR3 is TGTGCCAGCAGCCAAGTAGTGGCGGATGGGGGTAACTATGGCTACACCTTC. Residues: CASSQVVADGGNYGYTF.

A remark on this clonotype: The junction differs from germline at one of its ends, possibly a read error. The chain joins TRBV20-1 to TRBJ2-3; TRBD2 is a possible D gene (5 bases). The V gene's germline CDR1 is DFQATT and CDR2 SNEGSKA (reference sequence). The CDR3 length is 13 residues. The CDR3 region is CSARDQRTYTRYF. In DNA, the CDR3 is TGCAGTGCTAGAGATCAGCGGACCTATACGCGGTATTTT.

This clonotype has only a few counts. The rearrangement links TRBV3-1 to TRBJ2-5, with D maybe TRBD2 (6 bases). The CDR3 is 15 amino acids. Per germline, CDR1 LGHDT and CDR2 YNNKEL (reference sequence). V gave up 7 bases and J gave up 4 bases, with 19 bases separating them. CDR3 sequence: CASMHLGRRGETQYF. In DNA form, the CDR3 reads TGTGCCAGCATGCACCTGGGCAGGCGGGGAGAGACCCAGTACTTC.